This T cell receptor (beta chain) is drawn from a study of OX40 agonist ivuxolimab in advanced cancers. For context, the study as a whole: Ivuxolimab, which targeted the costimulatory receptor OX40 (CD134), was an agonistic, fully human IgG2 monoclonal antibody. Of the roughly 51 dose-escalation patients, hepatocellular carcinoma was present in roughly 19, melanoma in around 15, renal cell carcinoma in 9 and head and neck cancer in 9. Three dose-escalation patients achieved partial responses, one with hepatocellular carcinoma and two with cutaneous melanoma. Intravenous ivuxolimab was administered to patients every 2 weeks at six dose levels: 0.01, 0.1, 0.3, 1.5, 3 and 10 mg/kg. Patients were allowed to have had prior anti-PD-1, anti-PD-L1 or anti-CTLA-4 therapy, and around 41% of the dose-escalation patients had previously received checkpoint inhibitors. The purpose of peripheral TCRbeta sequencing was to test whether ivuxolimab changed TCR sequence diversity and led to clonal T-cell expansion. The paper describes the monotherapy dose-escalation part (N of about 57 patients) of the phase I trial of ivuxolimab. A male proportion of almost 85% and a mean age of 60 years, ranging from 23 to 79, were recorded for the dose-escalation cohort. General findings and caveats noted by the study authors: At doses of 0.1 to 3.0 mg/kg, clonal expansion of both CD4+ and CD8+ blood T cells was observed from baseline to week 6. Low levels of normalized T-cell clonal expansion were also seen in some patients who did not respond. Which antigens the clonally expanded peripheral T cells were specific for was not determined. Partial responders in the 0.1-3.0 mg/kg groups had among the lowest normalized peripheral clonal expansion, especially among CD8+ T cells. After ivuxolimab, expanded clones were on average more numerous among CD8+ T cells than among CD4+ T cells.

Comments on this clone: The specificity of this receptor is unknown. One base away there is no much larger clone; base qualities are not given.

Taken from cysteine to phenylalanine, the CDR3 has 13 residues. Left in the record is the CDR3 DNA by itself, 39 bases read in frame from the first base. CDR1 and CDR2 are drawn from the germline V gene (reference sequence): SEHNR, FQNEAQ. V and J lose 5 bases and 9 bases, and a span of 14 bases separates them. To sequence the TCRbeta CDR3 region, genomic DNA was isolated from the sorted cells. The immunoSEQ Assay was used for sequencing of TCRbeta CDR3 regions. TCRdb re-hosts the immuneACCESS table, in-frame sequences only. Its copies lack some clones; in the studies checked, an unresolved V gene accounts for under half of them, and the cause for the rest is not known. The sample table shows about 13,000 clones, and approximately 61% are seen once. Roughly 29% of the sample rests with the top ten. Patients with a history of autoimmune disease or receiving systemic immunosuppression were excluded from the trial. Peripheral blood for TCR sequencing was drawn from every dose cohort at baseline, at cycle 4 day 1 and at cycle 7 day 1. The samples were drawn from a first-in-human, open-label, multicenter phase I dose-escalation trial of ivuxolimab. Adults with locally advanced or metastatic head and neck squamous cell, hepatocellular, melanoma or renal cell carcinoma were enrolled in the trial. Before TCR sequencing, CD4+ T cells and CD8+ T cells from peripheral blood were sorted into separate populations.

The rearrangement joined TRBV7-9 to TRBJ2-1; matching of 5 bases hints at TRBD1 as the D gene. Source: CD4+ or CD8+ T cells sorted from blood, taken in a trial of the OX40 agonist ivuxolimab. This sequence was found in an adult with an advanced solid tumor such as melanoma, head and neck, liver or kidney cancer. At the DNA level, the sequence is TGTGCCAGCAGCCGAACAGGAATAGGTGAGCAGTTCTTC. The encoded protein is CASSRTGIGEQFF.